This record looks at one T cell receptor (beta chain) sequence and its context. The CDR3 consists of 13 residues. V lost 0 bases and J lost 11, with 8 bases in between. Germline V gives CDR1 SEHNR, CDR2 FQNEAQ (reference sequence). The data were obtained in a study of blood T cell repertoires in COVID-19. Across the whole study: Specimens from acute and convalescent COVID-19 originated in the United States, Italy and Spain. PBMCs, B-cell-depleted T cells, or T cells provided the cDNA or gDNA that made up the material.

In the study's own analysis: Amplifying reference gene primers gave estimates of nucleated cell counts. Here immunoSEQ multiplex PCR was the method, and the copy in TCRdb shows in-frame clones only, minus some. Clone size and V and J calls were adopted from that table, with D and trimming inferred from the DNA. The table lists 280,000 or so clones, 65% to 90% of them singletons. J is TRBJ1-6 and V is TRBV7-9, with no clear D. This clonotype was obtained from a human donor in a cohort sampled during active COVID-19. The sequencing sample was made of peripheral blood. This chain's CDR3 is CASSLAGVAPLHF. The CDR3 nucleotides are TGTGCCAGCAGCTTAGCCGGTGTCGCACCCCTCCACTTT.